Below, one T cell receptor beta chain is given with its context. This entry is derived from a study of post-analysis software for immune sequencing data. Included in the TCR beta cDNA libraries were unique molecular identifiers. TCRdb recomputed calls from the PCR reads with MiXCR, one row per CDR3 protein. The sample carries under 200,000 distinct CDR3 sequences, approximately 35% recorded once. CDR1 is SGHNT, CDR2 YENEEA, per germline. J lost 6 bases, V lost 5 bases, and 11 bases had no gene match. The CDR3 consists of 16 residues. This TCR was recovered from a girl aged 5-17 years with multiple sclerosis. This sequence joins TRBV11-3 and TRBJ2-2, with 8 bases identical to TRBD1. Material: blood, obtained after autologous hematopoietic stem cell transplantation. CDR3 amino acids: CASSPHRGVLPGELFF. The DNA for the CDR3 is TGTGCCAGCAGCCCGCACAGGGGGGTCTTACCCGGGGAGCTGTTTTTT.